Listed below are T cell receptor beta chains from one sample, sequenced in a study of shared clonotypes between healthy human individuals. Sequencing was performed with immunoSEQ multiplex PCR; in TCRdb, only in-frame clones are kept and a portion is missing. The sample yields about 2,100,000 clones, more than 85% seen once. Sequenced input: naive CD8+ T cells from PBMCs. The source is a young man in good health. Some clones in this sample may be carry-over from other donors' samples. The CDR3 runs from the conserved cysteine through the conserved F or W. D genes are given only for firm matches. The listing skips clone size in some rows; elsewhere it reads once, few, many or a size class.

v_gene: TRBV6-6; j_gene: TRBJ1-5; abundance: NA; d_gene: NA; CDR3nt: TGTGCCAGCAGTTACTCCGTTTATGATCAGCCCCAGCATTTT; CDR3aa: CASSYSVYDQPQHF
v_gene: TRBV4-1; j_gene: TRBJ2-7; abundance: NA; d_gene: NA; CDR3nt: TGCGCCAGCAGCCAACCTGGGACGCCCTCCTACGAGCAGTACTTC; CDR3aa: CASSQPGTPSYEQYF
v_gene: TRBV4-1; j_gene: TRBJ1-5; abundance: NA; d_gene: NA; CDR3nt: TGCGCCAGCAGCCACCCCATTCTACCCCGGGGGAGCAATCAGCCCCAGCATTTT; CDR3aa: CASSHPILPRGSNQPQHF
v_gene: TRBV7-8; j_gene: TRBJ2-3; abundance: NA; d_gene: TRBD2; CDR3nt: TGTGCCAGCAGCCCCATCGAGCCTAGCGGGAGAGCAGATACGCAGTATTTT; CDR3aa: CASSPIEPSGRADTQYF
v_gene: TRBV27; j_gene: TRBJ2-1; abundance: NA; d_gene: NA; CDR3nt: TGTGCCAGCAGTTTTCGAGGGCCCAGCTCCTACAATGAGCAGTTCTTC; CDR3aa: CASSFRGPSSYNEQFF
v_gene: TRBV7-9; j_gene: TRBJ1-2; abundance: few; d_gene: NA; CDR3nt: TGTGCCAGCAGCTCGGATAACTATGGCTACACCTTC; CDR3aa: CASSSDNYGYTF
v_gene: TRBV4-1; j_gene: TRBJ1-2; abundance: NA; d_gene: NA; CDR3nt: TGCGCCAGCAGCTCCCTTGGCCTCTATGGCTACACCTTC; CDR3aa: CASSSLGLYGYTF
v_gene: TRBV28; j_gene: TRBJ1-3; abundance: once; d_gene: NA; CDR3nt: TGTGCCAGCCTTACGGGACGGGAGATTTCTGGAAACACCATATATTTT; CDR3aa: CASLTGREISGNTIYF
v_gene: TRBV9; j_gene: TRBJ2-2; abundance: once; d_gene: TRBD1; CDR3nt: TGTGCCAGCAGCGTCGGGGACAGTAACACCGGGGAGCTGTTTTTT; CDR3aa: CASSVGDSNTGELFF
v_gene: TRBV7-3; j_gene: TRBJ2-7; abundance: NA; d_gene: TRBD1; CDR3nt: TGTGCCAGCAGCTTAGACAGGGGCCACGAGCAGTACTTC; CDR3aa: CASSLDRGHEQYF
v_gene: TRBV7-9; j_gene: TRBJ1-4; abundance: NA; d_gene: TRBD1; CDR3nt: TGTGCCAGCAGCCGACAGGGGGCAGGAGAAAAACTGTTTTTT; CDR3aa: CASSRQGAGEKLFF
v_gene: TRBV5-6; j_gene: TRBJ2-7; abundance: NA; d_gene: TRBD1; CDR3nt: TGTGCCAGCAGTCCACTCCAGGGGGCAGTCTCCTACGAGCAGTACTTC; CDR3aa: CASSPLQGAVSYEQYF
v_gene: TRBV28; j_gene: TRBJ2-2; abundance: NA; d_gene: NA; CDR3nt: TGTGCCAGCAGTTTATACAGGAAGAACACCGGGGAGCTGTTTTTT; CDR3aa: CASSLYRKNTGELFF
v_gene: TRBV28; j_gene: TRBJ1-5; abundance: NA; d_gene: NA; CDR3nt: TGTGCCAGCAGTTCCCGACGTGGATCATATAGCAATCAGCCCCAGCATTTT; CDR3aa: CASSSRRGSYSNQPQHF
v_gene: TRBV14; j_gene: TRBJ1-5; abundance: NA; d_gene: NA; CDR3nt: TGTGCCAGCAGCCAAGAGAAGTCGGCGCTCCAGCATTTT; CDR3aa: CASSQEKSALQHF
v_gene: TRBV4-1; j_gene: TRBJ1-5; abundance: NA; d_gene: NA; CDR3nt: TGCGCCAGCAGCCAGCAGTCAAGGACAGTTAATCAGCCCCAGCATTTT; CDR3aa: CASSQQSRTVNQPQHF
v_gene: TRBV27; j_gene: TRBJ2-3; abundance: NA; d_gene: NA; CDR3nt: TGTGCCAGCAGTTTCCCTCTCACAGATACGCAGTATTTT; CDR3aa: CASSFPLTDTQYF
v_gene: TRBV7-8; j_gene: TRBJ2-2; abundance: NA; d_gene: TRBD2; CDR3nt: TGTGCCAGCAGCTATACAGGACTAGCGGACGGCGGGGAGCTGTTTTTT; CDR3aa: CASSYTGLADGGELFF
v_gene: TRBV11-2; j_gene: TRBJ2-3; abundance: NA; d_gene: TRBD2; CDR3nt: TGTGCCAGCAGCTTAGATCCGCTATGGCTAGCGGATTCAGATACGCAGTATTTT; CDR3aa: CASSLDPLWLADSDTQYF
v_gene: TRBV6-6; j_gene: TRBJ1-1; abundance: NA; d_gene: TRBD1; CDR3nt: TGTGCCAGCAGCCAAACAGGGGTTGACACTGAAGCTTTCTTT; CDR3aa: CASSQTGVDTEAFF
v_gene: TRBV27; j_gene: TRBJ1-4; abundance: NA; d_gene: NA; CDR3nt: TGTGCCAGCAGTCCTCCGGGACCGGCTTGGGAAAAACTGTTTTTT; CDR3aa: CASSPPGPAWEKLFF
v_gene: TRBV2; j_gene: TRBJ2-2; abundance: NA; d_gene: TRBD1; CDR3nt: TGTGCCAGCAGTGCCCGGACAGGGTCAAACACCGGGGAGCTGTTTTTT; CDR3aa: CASSARTGSNTGELFF
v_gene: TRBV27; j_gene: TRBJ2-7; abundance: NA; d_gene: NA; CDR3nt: TGTGCCAGCAGCCAAGACAGGAAACCCTACGAGCAGTACTTC; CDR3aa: CASSQDRKPYEQYF
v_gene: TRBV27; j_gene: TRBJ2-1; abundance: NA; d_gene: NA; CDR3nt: TGTGCCAGCGCGAGACTCGAGGGTTACAATGAGCAGTTCTTC; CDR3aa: CASARLEGYNEQFF
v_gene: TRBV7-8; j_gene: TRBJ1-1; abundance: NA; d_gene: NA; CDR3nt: TGTGCCAGCAGCTCAGGGACGGTTGAAGCTTTCTTT; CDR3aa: CASSSGTVEAFF
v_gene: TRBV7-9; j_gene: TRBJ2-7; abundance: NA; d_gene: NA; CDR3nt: TGTGCCAGCAGCCCTGAAGTCAGTAGGGAGCAGTACTTC; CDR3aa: CASSPEVSREQYF
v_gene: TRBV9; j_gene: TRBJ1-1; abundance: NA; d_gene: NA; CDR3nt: TGTGCCAGCAGCGTTCGTGGGAGTAACACTGAAGCTTTCTTT; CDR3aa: CASSVRGSNTEAFF
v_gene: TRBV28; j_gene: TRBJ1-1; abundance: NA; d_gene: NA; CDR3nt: TGTGCCAGCAGTTTATTACAGACGAACACTGAAGCTTTCTTT; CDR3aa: CASSLLQTNTEAFF
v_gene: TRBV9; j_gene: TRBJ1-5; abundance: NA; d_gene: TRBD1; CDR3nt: TGTGCCAGCAGCGAGCGGGACAGTAGCAATCAGCCCCAGCATTTT; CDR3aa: CASSERDSSNQPQHF
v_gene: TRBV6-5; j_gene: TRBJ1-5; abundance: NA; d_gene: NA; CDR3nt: TGTGCCAGCAGTTACTCAGCCCACCGGAATCAGCCCCAGCATTTT; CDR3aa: CASSYSAHRNQPQHF
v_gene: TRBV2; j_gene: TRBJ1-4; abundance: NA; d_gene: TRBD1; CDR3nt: TGTGCCAGCAGTGAGACAGGGGGATGGGAAAAACTGTTTTTT; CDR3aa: CASSETGGWEKLFF
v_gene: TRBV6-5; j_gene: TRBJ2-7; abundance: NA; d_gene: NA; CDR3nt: TGTGCCAGCAGTTACTCGATGGGGGCGCGGGGATTCGAGCAGTACTTC; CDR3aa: CASSYSMGARGFEQYF
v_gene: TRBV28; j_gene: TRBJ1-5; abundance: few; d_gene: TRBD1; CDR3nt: TGTGCCAGCAGGACGGGACAGGGAAGTAGCAATCAGCCCCAGCATTTT; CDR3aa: CASRTGQGSSNQPQHF
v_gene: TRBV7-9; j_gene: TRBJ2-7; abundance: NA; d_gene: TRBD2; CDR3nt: TGTGCCAGCAGATTAGCGGGGGACTACGAGCAGTACTTC; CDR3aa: CASRLAGDYEQYF
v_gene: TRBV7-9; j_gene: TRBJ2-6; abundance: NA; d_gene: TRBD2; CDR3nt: TGTGCCAGCAGATCAGCGGGAGGGGTTGGGGCCAACGTCCTGACTTTC; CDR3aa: CASRSAGGVGANVLTF
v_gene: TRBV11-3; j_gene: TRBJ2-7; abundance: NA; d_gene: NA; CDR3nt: TGTGCCAGCAGCGGGGGAGGAGAACCTGGACCCACGGACCCCTACGAGCAGTACTTC; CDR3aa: CASSGGGEPGPTDPYEQYF